Presented here are 19 T cell receptor beta chains from one specimen sequenced in a study of cytomegalovirus exposure and HLA in healthy donors. The PCR used 60 Vbeta and 13 Jbeta primers. Assay used: immunoSEQ multiplex PCR; TCRdb lists only in-frame clones, some missing. The sample records roughly 100,000 clones, 65% to 80% being singletons. The sample was PBMCs. The receptors were gathered from a woman between 18 and 30 years old in good health and CMV-seropositive.

This clone was counted only a few times. This chain joins TRBV5-4 and TRBJ1-3, with 7 bases identical to TRBD1. CDR3 length: 17 residues. The ends lost 4 bases at V and 0 bases at J; junction bases unmatched: 10. Germline CDR1 reads SGHNT; CDR2 reads YYREEE (reference sequence). The CDR3 nucleotides read TGTGCCAGCAGCCGTCGCGGGACAGAGTACTCTGGAAACACCATATATTTT. Protein: CASSRRGTEYSGNTIYF.

This chain joins TRBV5-4 and TRBJ1-4, with TRBD1 matching over 8 bases. The V gene end was trimmed by 4 bases and the J gene end by 2 bases; junction bases not matched to a gene: 4. From germline, CDR1 is SGHNT and CDR2 YYREEE (reference sequence). This CDR3 has 15 amino acids. As DNA, the CDR3 is TGTGCCAGCAGCCCCGACAGGGGCACTAATGAAAAACTGTTTTTT. Its protein product is CASSPDRGTNEKLFF.

The chain links TRBV28 to TRBJ2-6, with a tentative D call TRBD2 (5 bases). Per the germline V gene, CDR1 is MDHEN and CDR2 is SYDVKM. This CDR3 comprises 14 residues. With 6 bases removed from V and 0 bases from J, the gap between germline ends came to 6 bases. In DNA, the CDR3 is TGTGCCAGCAGGGGGAGCTCTGGGGCCAACGTCCTGACTTTC. It codes for CASRGSSGANVLTF. Supplemented by reference TRBV28 and TRBJ2-6, the full variable domain reads DVKVTQSSRYLVKRTGEKVFLECVQDMDHENMFWYRQDPGLGLRLIYFSYDVKMKEKGDIPEGYSVSREKKERFSLILESASTNQTSMYLCASRGSSGANVLTFGAGSRLTVL.

This clone was observed once. This rearrangement joins TRBV6-5 to TRBJ2-7; 7 nucleotides match TRBD2. Germline-derived CDR1 and CDR2 are MNHEY and SVGAGI. CDR3 length equals 15 residues. The V segment lost 6 bases and the J segment 7 bases; nucleotides outside the gene matches: 15. CDR3 residues: CASRLSREVLWEQYF. As DNA, the CDR3 is TGTGCCAGCAGGTTGAGTCGGGAGGTCCTCTGGGAGCAGTACTTC.

The table lists this clone with a count of one. This chain links TRBV28 with TRBJ2-7, with a tentative D call TRBD2 (5 bases). This CDR3 has 18 residues. V lost 4 bases and J 2 bases, leaving 24 bases between the germline ends. The germline V gene has CDR1 MDHEN and CDR2 SYDVKM. CDR3 bases: TGTGCCAGCAGTTCCGATAGAAGGGCCGGAGGACGAACCTACGAGCAGTACTTC. It yields the protein CASSSDRRAGGRTYEQYF.

This chain connects TRBV18 to TRBJ1-4; 7 nucleotides match TRBD1. The CDR3 covers 15 residues. V lost 4 bases and J lost 2; bases outside the gene matches: 4. The germline CDR1 and CDR2 sequences are KGHSH and LQKENI. In DNA, the CDR3 is TGTGCCAGCTCACTACAGGGGTTTACTAATGAAAAACTGTTTTTT. Amino acid sequence: CASSLQGFTNEKLFF.

The DNA for the CDR3 is TGTGCCAGCAGCCGCGGGGGACTAGCAGACTCCTACAATGAGCAGTTCTTC. It yields the protein CASSRGGLADSYNEQFF. J is TRBJ2-1 and V is TRBV14; TRBD2 matches 9 bases. The V gene's germline CDR1 is SGHDN and CDR2 FVKESK. The CDR3 consists of 17 residues. The junction had 7 bases not matched to a gene; V was cut back by 4 bases and J by 0 bases.

The chain carries TRBV18 and TRBJ1-5, with 7 bases aligning to TRBD1. The CDR3 consists of 14 residues. In germline, CDR1 is KGHSH, CDR2 LQKENI. J was trimmed by 5 bases and V by 4 bases; bases with no gene match: 5. Here the CDR3 reads CASSQGQIDQPQHF. In DNA form, the CDR3 reads TGTGCCAGCTCACAGGGACAGATTGATCAGCCCCAGCATTTT.

By frequency in the sample, this clone is medium-sized. V gene TRBV10-3 combines with J gene TRBJ2-1, with 7 bases matching TRBD2. V shed 0 bases, J shed 3 bases, and the junction held 8 bases outside the gene matches. Germline CDR1 ENHRY, CDR2 SYGVKD. This CDR3 is 17 amino acids long. The CDR3, as DNA: TGTGCCATCAGTGAGTCGATGGCTAGCGGAGACTACAATGAGCAGTTCTTC. Residues: CAISESMASGDYNEQFF.

The gene calls are TRBV4-2 and TRBJ2-2; TRBD2 aligns across 8 bases. The CDR3 is made up of 15 amino acids. J lost 6 bases, V lost 1 base, and 4 bases had no gene match. Germline V gene sequence: CDR1 LGHNA, CDR2 YNFKEQ. DNA of the CDR3: TGTGCCAGCAGCCAAGCGGGGGGGCTCCCCGGGGAGCTGTTTTTT. Its translation: CASSQAGGLPGELFF.

The chain couples TRBV6-4 to TRBJ2-6; D is perhaps TRBD1 (6 bases). V was clipped by 3 bases and J by 0 bases, with 9 bases between them. The CDR3 spans 16 residues. Germline V gene sequence: CDR1 MRHNA, CDR2 SNTAGT. CDR3 nucleotides: TGTGCCAGCAGTGAAAGGACAGCCTCTGGGGCCAACGTCCTGACTTTC. The encoded protein is CASSERTASGANVLTF.

This sequence joins TRBV11-2 and TRBJ2-2, with 7 positions matching TRBD2. Looked up from germline, CDR1 is SGHAT and CDR2 is FQNNGV. The V segment lost 1 base and the J segment 1 base; nucleotides outside the gene matches: 0. The CDR3 has 15 residues. CDR3 sequence (DNA): TGTGCCAGCAGCTTAGCGGGGGGGAACACCGGGGAGCTGTTTTTT. It yields the protein CASSLAGGNTGELFF. The variable domain in full, completed from reference TRBV11-2 and TRBJ2-2, reads EAGVAQSPRYKIIEKRQSVAFWCNPISGHATLYWYQQILGQGPKLLIQFQNNGVVDDSQLPKDRFSAERLKGVDSTLKIQPAKLEDSAVYLCASSLAGGNTGELFFGEGSRLTVL.

This chain connects TRBV6-6 to TRBJ1-5; D remains ambiguous. Germline V gene sequence: CDR1 MNHNY, CDR2 SVGAGI (reference sequence). The CDR3 covers 13 residues. Between the trimmed V and J ends, which lost 2 bases and 6 bases, there was a span of 8 bases. The CDR3 region has the DNA TGTGCCAGCAGTTACGGGGAGGCTCAGCCCCAGCATTTT. Translating gives CASSYGEAQPQHF.

The chain uses TRBV27 and TRBJ2-5; 9 nucleotides line up with TRBD2. The germline V gene has CDR1 MNHEY and CDR2 SMNVEV (reference sequence). The CDR3 is made up of 17 amino acids. J was trimmed by 5 bases and V by 3 bases; bases with no gene match: 13. The CDR3 is CASSLYSGSGVRETQYF. In DNA, the CDR3 is TGTGCCAGCAGTTTGTATAGCGGGAGTGGCGTAAGGGAGACCCAGTACTTC.

The chain couples TRBV21-1 to TRBJ1-5; the table names TRBD1, a call not compared with the DNA. TRBV21-1 is classified as a pseudogene. The CDR3 loop spans 14 amino acids. The CDR3 region is CATTINRGNQPQHF. CDR3 coding DNA: TGTGCCACCACGATCAACAGGGGGAATCAGCCCCAGCATTTT.

The count of this clone is one. The chain has TRBV6-5 and TRBJ2-7, with a possible D match to TRBD2 (7 bases). V gave up 0 bases and J gave up 6 bases, with 12 bases separating them. This CDR3 comprises 14 residues. Germline CDR1 reads MNHEY; CDR2 reads SVGAGI. This chain's CDR3 is CASSYSKGGGEQYF. DNA for the CDR3: TGTGCCAGCAGTTACTCGAAGGGGGGGGGCGAGCAGTACTTC.

This chain uses TRBV10-3 with TRBJ2-1, with 8 nucleotides matching TRBD1. V lost 3 bases and J lost 9; bases outside the gene matches: 4. Germline assignment: CDR1 ENHRY and CDR2 SYGVKD. CDR3 length equals 13 residues. The CDR3 DNA follows: TGTGCCATCAGTGAACAAACAGGGGGTGAGCAGTTCTTC. It translates to CAISEQTGGEQFF.

The chain combines TRBV19 with TRBJ1-2, with 11 bases fitting TRBD1. The CDR3 has 21 amino acids. CDR1 LNHDA and CDR2 SQIVND come from the germline V gene (reference sequence). The V segment lost 8 bases and the J segment 0 bases; nucleotides outside the gene matches: 23. The DNA of the CDR3 is TGTGCCAGTTTGAAGGGGGACAGGGGGTTTAGACCACCGGCTACTAACTATGGCTACACCTTC. Residues: CASLKGDRGFRPPATNYGYTF.

The chain recombines TRBV5-4 with TRBJ2-2, with 7 positions matching TRBD2. The CDR3 has 14 residues. V lost 7 bases to trimming and J lost 4 bases; unmatched junction nucleotides: 7. Germline V lookup: CDR1 SGHNT, CDR2 YYREEE (reference sequence). CDR3 coding DNA: TGTGCCAGCCCCTCTGGACTAGGCACCGGGGAGCTGTTTTTT. Translation: CASPSGLGTGELFF. Supplemented by reference TRBV5-4 and TRBJ2-2, the full variable domain reads ETGVTQSPTHLIKTRGQQVTLRCSSQSGHNTVSWYQQALGQGPQFIFQYYREEENGRGNFPPRFSGLQFPNYSSELNVNALELDDSALYLCASPSGLGTGELFFGEGSRLTVL.